The 28 T cell receptor beta chains below all came from one sample that was sequenced in a study of CD8 T cells in Susac syndrome. Random hexamers served to reverse transcribe about 0.5 to 1 ug RNA. TCRdb processed the immunoSEQ multiplex PCR reads anew with MiXCR; each CDR3 protein has one entry. The data contain around 130,000 distinct CDR3 sequences, 96% of them singletons. Sequences were obtained from CD4+ T cells from PBMCs. The receptor source for this set is a human donor with Susac syndrome.

The chain carries TRBV15 and TRBJ2-1; 11 positions match TRBD2. Germline lookup yields CDR1 LNHNV and CDR2 YYDKDF (reference sequence). V dropped 2 bases and J dropped 4; count of bases not matched to a gene: 4. CDR3 size: 16 residues. CDR3 region: CATSRKGTSGYNEQFF. The CDR3 nucleotides are TGTGCCACCAGCAGAAAAGGGACTAGCGGTTACAATGAGCAGTTCTTC.

CDR3 coding DNA: TGCGCCAGCAGCCAAGGAGAAAGCGGGAGAGAGACCCAGTACTTC. Its translation is CASSQGESGRETQYF. The chain joins TRBV4-1 to TRBJ2-5; 8 nucleotides agree with TRBD2. There are 15 residues in the CDR3. After removal of 1 base from V and 4 bases from J, the junction contained 5 bases not matched to a gene. Germline CDR1 MGHRA, CDR2 YSYEKL.

V gene TRBV15 combines with J gene TRBJ2-6; D remains unclear. Germline CDR1 reads LNHNV; CDR2 reads YYDKDF (reference sequence). Trimming took off 3 bases at V and 0 bases at J, with 3 bases between the two ends. CDR3 length: 14 amino acids. CDR3: CATSSRSGANVLTF. DNA of the CDR3: TGTGCCACCAGCAGCCGCTCTGGGGCCAACGTCCTGACTTTC.

The rearrangement uses TRBV2 and TRBJ2-7; D ambiguous. The CDR3 contains 10 residues. Germline V gives CDR1 SNHLY, CDR2 FYNNEI. The germline V and J ends were trimmed by 4 bases and 4 bases, with 2 bases remaining between them. CDR3 coding DNA: TGTGCCAGCAGTGCGTACGAGCAGTACTTC. It specifies CASSAYEQYF. Drawing the rest from reference TRBV2 and TRBJ2-7, the complete variable domain is EPEVTQTPSHQVTQMGQEVILRCVPISNHLYFYWYRQILGQKVEFLVSFYNNEISEKSEIFDDQFSVERPDGSNFTLKIRSTKLEDSAMYFCASSAYEQYFGPGTRLTVT.

This clonotype was detected only once. The chain carries TRBV18 and TRBJ1-1; D call uncertain. The CDR3 sequence is 15 residues long. The V gene lost 4 bases and the J gene lost 5 bases, with 17 bases spanning the gap. Germline-derived CDR1 and CDR2 are KGHSH and LQKENI. The CDR3 is CASSRFTASWTEAFF. The CDR3, as DNA: TGTGCCAGCTCACGGTTTACAGCGAGTTGGACTGAAGCTTTCTTT.

V is TRBV20-1 and J is TRBJ2-7, with a tentative D call TRBD2 (6 bases). Per germline, CDR1 DFQATT and CDR2 SNEGSKA (reference sequence). The CDR3 sequence is 17 residues long. V gave up 0 bases and J gave up 2 bases, with 20 bases separating them. The CDR3 loop reads CSARDALSGRAPYEQYF. The CDR3, as DNA: TGCAGTGCTAGAGATGCCCTCAGCGGGCGGGCCCCCTACGAGCAGTACTTC.

The rearrangement joins TRBV5-6 to TRBJ1-1, with a weak D call TRBD1 (5 bases). The CDR3 spans 14 residues. The V gene lost 1 base and the J gene lost 0 bases, with 7 bases spanning the gap. Germline V gene data show CDR1 as SGHDT and CDR2 as YYEEEE. The CDR3 DNA follows: TGTGCCAGCAGCTTGACAGGTTTGAACACTGAAGCTTTCTTT. As protein: CASSLTGLNTEAFF.

The rearrangement links TRBV5-6 to TRBJ1-5; D gene unclear. Germline-derived CDR1 and CDR2 are SGHDT and YYEEEE. Trimming removed 4 bases at V and 8 bases at J, with 10 bases between. CDR3 length: 12 residues. In DNA, the CDR3 is TGTGCCAGCAGCCCTCGTTTGGAGCCCCAGCATTTT. Translated, it gives CASSPRLEPQHF.

This rearrangement joins TRBV20-1 to TRBJ2-7; D gene unclear. Trimming shortened V by 5 bases and J by 0 bases, and 11 bases separated the two germline ends. This CDR3 is built from 13 residues. The germline CDR1 and CDR2 sequences are DFQATT and SNEGSKA (reference sequence). For the CDR3, the DNA is TGCAGTGCTCCGCGGTACTCCTCCTACGAGCAGTACTTC. Its translation: CSAPRYSSYEQYF.

The J gene is TRBJ1-5, the V gene TRBV3-1; D is possibly TRBD1 (5 bases). This CDR3 comprises 14 residues. Germline V CDR1 and CDR2: LGHDT, YNNKEL (reference sequence). Trimming stripped 3 bases from V and 6 bases from J, with 12 bases between. Here the CDR3 DNA reads TGTGCCAGCAGCCATACACCGGGGGTTCAGCCCCAGCATTTT. Translated, it gives CASSHTPGVQPQHF.

The chain links TRBV20-1 to TRBJ2-2; D is unresolved. The CDR3 consists of 12 residues. Between the trimmed V and J ends, which lost 3 bases and 6 bases, there was a span of 8 bases. Germline CDR1 is DFQATT and CDR2 is SNEGSKA (reference sequence). The CDR3 nucleotides read TGCAGTGCTAGCAAGTTAGCCGGGGAGCTGTTTTTT. This sequence encodes CSASKLAGELFF.

As DNA, the CDR3 is TGTGCCAGCCGACCGACTAGCGGGTCCCTAAATACGCAGTATTTT. Its translation is CASRPTSGSLNTQYF. The chain employs TRBV11-1 and TRBJ2-3, with 10 bases matching TRBD2. The CDR3 has 15 amino acids. With V trimmed by 8 bases and J by 7 bases, 12 bases remained unmatched. Germline CDR1 and CDR2: SGHAT and FQDESV (reference sequence).

The chain employs TRBV5-1 and TRBJ2-7, with D possibly TRBD2 on 5 matching bases. The CDR3 is 15 amino acids. V lost 4 bases and J 2 bases, leaving 16 bases between the germline ends. Germline CDR1 and CDR2: SGHRS and YFSETQ. The CDR3 region has the DNA TGCGCCAGCAGCATACTCGGGATGGCAACCTACGAGCAGTACTTC. Translating gives CASSILGMATYEQYF.

J is TRBJ2-2 and V is TRBV29-1; 10 positions agree with TRBD1. CDR3 size: 16 residues. The germline CDR1 and CDR2 sequences are SQVTM and ANQGSEA. The ends lost 7 bases at V and 6 bases at J; junction bases unmatched: 14. The CDR3 protein is CSAGQGTTDSPGELFF. DNA for the CDR3: TGCAGCGCGGGACAGGGGACTACAGATTCCCCCGGGGAGCTGTTTTTT.

V gene TRBV29-1 combines with J gene TRBJ2-5; 13 bases align to TRBD2. The CDR3 sequence is 12 residues long. Germline lookup yields CDR1 SQVTM and CDR2 ANQGSEA. V was clipped by 7 bases and J by 5 bases; unmatched bases: 1. In nucleotides, the CDR3 is TGCAGCGCACTAGCGGGAGGGGAGACCCAGTACTTC. This sequence encodes CSALAGGETQYF.

The CDR3 is CASGPGLGFYNEQFF. The CDR3 nucleotides read TGTGCCAGCGGACCCGGGTTGGGGTTCTACAATGAGCAGTTCTTC. The gene calls are TRBV6-6 and TRBJ2-1; D is unresolved. The length of the CDR3 is 15 residues. Trimming took off 8 bases at V and 3 bases at J, with 17 bases between the two ends. Germline values: CDR1 MNHNY, CDR2 SVGAGI (reference sequence).

The chain recombines TRBV5-1 with TRBJ2-1, with 7 bases aligning to TRBD2. The CDR3 loop spans 17 amino acids. V lost 4 bases, J lost 6 bases, and 16 bases stayed unmatched. Germline lookup yields CDR1 SGHRS and CDR2 YFSETQ. The CDR3 sequence is CASSQRAAGTTINEQFF. CDR3 coding DNA: TGCGCCAGCAGCCAGAGAGCAGCCGGGACTACCATCAATGAGCAGTTCTTC.

This chain joins TRBV28 and TRBJ2-2; D is unclear. V was trimmed by 7 bases and J by 3 bases, leaving 9 bases between them. Germline-derived CDR1 and CDR2 are MDHEN and SYDVKM. This CDR3 has 13 amino acids. The CDR3 coding sequence is TGTGCCAGCACGAGATGGGACACCGGGGAGCTGTTTTTT. Translated, it gives CASTRWDTGELFF.

The genes are TRBV29-1 and TRBJ1-1; D is uncertain. Germline assignment: CDR1 SQVTM and CDR2 ANQGSEA. The CDR3 sequence is 13 residues long. Trimming took off 5 bases at V and 0 bases at J, with 10 bases between the two ends. The DNA of the CDR3 is TGCAGCGTTAGAAACATCCTGAACACTGAAGCTTTCTTT. Protein sequence: CSVRNILNTEAFF.

Only one count was recorded for this clonotype. The chain is built from TRBV10-3 and TRBJ2-7, with 7 bases aligning to TRBD1. Looked up from germline, CDR1 is ENHRY and CDR2 is SYGVKD. J gave up 3 bases and V 4 bases, and 6 bases lay outside the gene matches. The CDR3 runs 14 residues. CDR3 in DNA: TGTGCCATCAGTGTTGCGACAGGGAGCTACGAGCAGTACTTC. Amino acid sequence: CAISVATGSYEQYF.

The chain links TRBV2 to TRBJ1-1, with D uncertain. With 2 bases removed from V and 1 base from J, the gap between germline ends came to 5 bases. The germline V gene encodes CDR1 SNHLY and CDR2 FYNNEI. CDR3 length: 13 residues. The CDR3 DNA is TGTGCCAGCAGTGAATACAGGAACACTGAAGCTTTCTTT. This encodes CASSEYRNTEAFF.

V is TRBV9 and J is TRBJ1-1, with D possibly being TRBD1 (5 bases). Germline values: CDR1 SGDLS, CDR2 YYNGEE. V was pared by 0 bases and J by 4 bases, with 10 bases between. The length of the CDR3 is 14 residues. CDR3 in DNA: TGTGCCAGCAGCGTAGGGCCAGGGTCCACTGAAGCTTTCTTT. Protein: CASSVGPGSTEAFF.

This clonotype is a singleton in its sample. The rearrangement joins TRBV18 to TRBJ2-3; no firm D call. V lost 5 bases, J lost 6 bases, and 12 bases lay in between. Per the germline V gene, CDR1 is KGHSH and CDR2 is LQKENI. The CDR3 spans 13 residues. The CDR3 loop is CASSTLSGDTQYF. The CDR3 DNA sequence: TGTGCCAGCTCAACCCTATCGGGTGATACGCAGTATTTT.

The chain combines TRBV5-1 with TRBJ2-5, with 11 bases fitting TRBD1. This CDR3 region has 14 residues. J gave up 4 bases and V 7 bases, and 6 bases lay outside the gene matches. The germline V gene has CDR1 SGHRS and CDR2 YFSETQ. DNA of the CDR3: TGCGCCAGCGCCAAGGACAGGGGGCGAGAGACCCAGTACTTC. Protein: CASAKDRGRETQYF.

The genes are TRBV7-8 and TRBJ2-7; TRBD1 aligns across 12 bases. The CDR3 has 15 amino acids. The V segment lost 4 bases and the J segment 7 bases; nucleotides outside the gene matches: 8. Germline V gene lookup returns CDR1 SGHVS and CDR2 FQNEAQ. In DNA form, the CDR3 reads TGTGCCAGCAGCTCCGGGGGACAGGGGGCGAAGGAGCAGTACTTC. This encodes CASSSGGQGAKEQYF.

This clonotype was found once. An end of the junction differs from the germline gene, which may be a read error. This chain uses TRBV14 with TRBJ1-1, with unresolved D. The germline gives CDR1 SGHDN, CDR2 FVKESK. The CDR3 totals 13 residues. CDR3 loop: CASSEDPKTKAFF. For the CDR3, the DNA is TGTGCCAGCAGCGAAGACCCCAAAACAAAAGCTTTCTTT.

V gene TRBV4-3 combines with J gene TRBJ2-3; D not certain. The CDR3 covers 14 residues. The V gene's germline CDR1 is LGHNA and CDR2 YSLEER. Trimming left V 0 bases short and J 1 base short, with 5 bases between. Written as DNA, the CDR3 is TGCGCCAGCAGCCAAGACTCGGGCACAGATACGCAGTATTTT. Its protein is CASSQDSGTDTQYF.

The chain is built from TRBV12-3 or TRBV12-4 and TRBJ2-7, with unresolved D. This CDR3 comprises 13 residues. Trimming took off 6 bases at V and 3 bases at J, with 12 bases between the two ends. This CDR3 is CASSGHLNYEQYF. Written as DNA, the CDR3 is TGTGCCAGCAGCGGGCACCTGAACTACGAGCAGTACTTC.